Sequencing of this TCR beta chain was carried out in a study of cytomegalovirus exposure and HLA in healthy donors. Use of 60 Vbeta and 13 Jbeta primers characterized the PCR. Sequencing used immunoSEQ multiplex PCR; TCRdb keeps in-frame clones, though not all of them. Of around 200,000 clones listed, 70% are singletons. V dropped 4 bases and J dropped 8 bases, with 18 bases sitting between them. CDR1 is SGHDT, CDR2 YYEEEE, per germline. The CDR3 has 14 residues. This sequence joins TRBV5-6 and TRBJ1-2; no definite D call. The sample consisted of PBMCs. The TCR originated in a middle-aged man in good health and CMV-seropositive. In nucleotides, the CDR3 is TGTGCCAGCAGCGATCCTGTGGGCAGAGGGGGCTACACCTTC. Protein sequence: CASSDPVGRGGYTF.